This TCR beta chain is from a study of response to subunit inactivated influenza vaccine. TCRdb re-called the RT-PCR reads through MiXCR, storing one row per CDR3 protein. The table lists a few hundred thousand distinct CDR3 sequences, approximately 10% of them singletons. CDR3 length equals 15 residues. Trimming removed 5 bases from V and 2 bases from J, with 14 bases in between. Germline V gene data show CDR1 as SGHTA and CDR2 as FQGNSA. This sample was shared with a second study, whose subject was T cells expressing NK-cell markers. From that report: As the method of synthesis, 5'RACE template switching with UMIs yielded TCR beta cDNA. With an anti-gamma-delta TCR antibody, sorting in several experiments was kept to alpha-beta TCR T cells. The share of CD8+ T cells held by dominant NKG2C+ clonotypes was about 1.0-7.5% in roughly 6 donors.

The sequences come from PBMCs from blood, collected on the day of vaccination. This receptor was obtained from a man aged 50-60 years who received an inactivated influenza vaccine. This chain uses TRBV7-2 with TRBJ2-3, with TRBD1 as a possible D gene (5 bases). CDR3 DNA sequence: TGTGCCAGCAGCCCCGACTCAGGGTTCACAGATACGCAGTATTTT. Its protein is CASSPDSGFTDTQYF.